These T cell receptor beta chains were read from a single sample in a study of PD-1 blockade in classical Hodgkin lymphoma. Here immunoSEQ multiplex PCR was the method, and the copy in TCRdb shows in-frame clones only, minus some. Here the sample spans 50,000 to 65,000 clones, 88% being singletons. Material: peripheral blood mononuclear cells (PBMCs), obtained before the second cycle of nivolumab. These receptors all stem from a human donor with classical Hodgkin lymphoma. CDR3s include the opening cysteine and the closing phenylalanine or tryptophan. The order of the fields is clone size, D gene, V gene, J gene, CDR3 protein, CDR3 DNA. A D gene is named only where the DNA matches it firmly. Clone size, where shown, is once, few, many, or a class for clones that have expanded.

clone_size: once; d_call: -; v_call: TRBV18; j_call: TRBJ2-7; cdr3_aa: CASSQVWVQKDSYEQYF; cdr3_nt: TGTGCCAGCTCCCAAGTTTGGGTCCAAAAGGATTCCTACGAGCAGTACTTC
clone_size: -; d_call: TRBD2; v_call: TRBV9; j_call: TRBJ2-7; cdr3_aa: CASSGTSGGYEQYF; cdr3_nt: TGTGCCAGCAGCGGGACTAGCGGGGGATACGAGCAGTACTTC
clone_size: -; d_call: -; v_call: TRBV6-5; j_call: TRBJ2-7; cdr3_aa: CASRTRQPYYEQYF; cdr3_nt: TGTGCCAGCAGGACGAGACAGCCCTACTACGAGCAGTACTTC
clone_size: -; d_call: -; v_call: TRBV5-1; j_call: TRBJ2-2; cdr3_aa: CASSAAAPNTGELFF; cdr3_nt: TGCGCCAGTTCGGCTGCAGCCCCGAACACCGGGGAGCTGTTTTTT
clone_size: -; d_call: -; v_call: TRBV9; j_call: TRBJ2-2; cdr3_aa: CASSLQGWDTGELFF; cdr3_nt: TGTGCCAGCAGCCTCCAGGGTTGGGACACCGGGGAGCTGTTTTTT
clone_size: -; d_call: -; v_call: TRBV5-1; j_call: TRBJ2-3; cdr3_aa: CASSLAGRATDTQYF; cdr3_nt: TGCGCCAGCAGCTTGGCAGGTCGGGCCACAGATACGCAGTATTTT
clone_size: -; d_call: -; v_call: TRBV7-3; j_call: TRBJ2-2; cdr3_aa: CASSLYPAGELFF; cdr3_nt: TGTGCCAGCAGCTTATACCCGGCCGGGGAGCTGTTTTTT
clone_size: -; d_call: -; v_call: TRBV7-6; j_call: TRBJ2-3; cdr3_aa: CASSSRPDAQYF; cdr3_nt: TGTGCCAGCAGCTCTCGTCCGGACGCGCAGTATTTT
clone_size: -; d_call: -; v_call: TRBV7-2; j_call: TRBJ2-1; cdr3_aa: CASSMTALLGNEQFF; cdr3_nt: TGTGCCAGCAGCATGACAGCACTTCTCGGCAATGAGCAGTTCTTC
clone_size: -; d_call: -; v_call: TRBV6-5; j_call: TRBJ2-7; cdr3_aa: CASSSQGLGTSYEQYF; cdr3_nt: TGTGCCAGCAGTTCCCAGGGGTTAGGTACGTCCTACGAGCAGTACTTC
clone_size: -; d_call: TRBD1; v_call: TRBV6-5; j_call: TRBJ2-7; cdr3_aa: CASSSGQGQNEQYF; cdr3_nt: TGTGCCAGCAGTTCTGGACAGGGTCAAAACGAGCAGTACTTC
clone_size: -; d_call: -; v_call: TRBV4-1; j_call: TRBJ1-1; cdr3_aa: CASSPTANTEAFF; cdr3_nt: TGCGCCAGCAGCCCGACAGCGAACACTGAAGCTTTCTTT
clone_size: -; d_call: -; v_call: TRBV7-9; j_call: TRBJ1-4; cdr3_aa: CASSRRAGNGNEKLFF; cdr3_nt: TGTGCCAGCAGCCGTCGGGCAGGGAACGGTAATGAAAAACTGTTTTTT
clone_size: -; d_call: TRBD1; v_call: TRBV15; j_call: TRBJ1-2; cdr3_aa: CATSREGQGASGYTF; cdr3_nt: TGTGCCACCAGCAGAGAAGGACAGGGGGCATCGGGCTACACCTTC
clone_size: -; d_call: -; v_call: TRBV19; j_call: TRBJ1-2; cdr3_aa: CASSLLGAYGYTF; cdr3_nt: TGTGCCAGTAGCCTTCTCGGGGCCTATGGCTACACCTTC
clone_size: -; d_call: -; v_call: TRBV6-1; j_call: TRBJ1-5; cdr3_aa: CASSLQGVKQPQHF; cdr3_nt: TGTGCCAGCAGTTTACAGGGAGTGAAACAGCCCCAGCATTTT
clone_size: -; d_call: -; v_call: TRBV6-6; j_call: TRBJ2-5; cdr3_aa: CASSSTQAPETQYF; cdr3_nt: TGTGCCAGCAGTTCCACACAGGCCCCAGAGACCCAGTACTTC
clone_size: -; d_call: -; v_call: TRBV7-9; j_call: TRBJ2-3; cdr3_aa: CASSATVVLPDTQYF; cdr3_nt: TGTGCCAGCAGCGCGACTGTCGTGCTCCCAGATACGCAGTATTTT
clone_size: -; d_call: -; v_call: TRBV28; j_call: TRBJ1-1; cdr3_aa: CASSFREDTEAFF; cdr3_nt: TGTGCCAGCAGTTTCAGGGAAGACACTGAAGCTTTCTTT
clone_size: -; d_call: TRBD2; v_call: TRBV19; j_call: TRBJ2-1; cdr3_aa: CASSITSGGSYEQFF; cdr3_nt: TGTGCCAGTAGTATAACCAGCGGGGGTAGTTATGAGCAGTTCTTC
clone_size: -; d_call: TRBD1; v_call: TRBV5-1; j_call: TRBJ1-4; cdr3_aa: CASRGSGGPTNEKLFF; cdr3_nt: TGCGCCAGCAGGGGTTCAGGGGGCCCAACTAATGAAAAACTGTTTTTT
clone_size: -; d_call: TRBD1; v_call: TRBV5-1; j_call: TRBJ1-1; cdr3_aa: CASSPRTGTGSEAFF; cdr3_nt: TGCGCCAGCAGCCCGAGGACAGGGACGGGCTCTGAAGCTTTCTTT
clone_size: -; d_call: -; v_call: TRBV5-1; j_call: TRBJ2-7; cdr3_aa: CASSPFTGTGYEQYF; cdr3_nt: TGCGCCAGCAGCCCCTTCACAGGGACCGGCTACGAGCAGTACTTC
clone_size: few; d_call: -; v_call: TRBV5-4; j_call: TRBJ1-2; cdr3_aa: CASSLGGLNYGYTF; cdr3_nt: TGTGCCAGCAGCTTGGGGGGACTCAACTATGGCTACACCTTC
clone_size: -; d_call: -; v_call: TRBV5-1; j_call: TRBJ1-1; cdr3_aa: CASSTRGDANTEAFF; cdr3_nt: TGCGCCAGTAGCACCCGGGGGGATGCGAACACTGAAGCTTTCTTT
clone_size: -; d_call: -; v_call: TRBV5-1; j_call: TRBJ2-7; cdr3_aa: CASSYQGFTYEQYF; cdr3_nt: TGCGCCAGCAGTTACCAGGGGTTCACCTACGAGCAGTACTTC
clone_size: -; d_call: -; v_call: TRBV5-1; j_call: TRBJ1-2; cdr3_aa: CASSLGGGVNYGYTF; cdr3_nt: TGCGCCAGCAGCTTGGGTGGAGGCGTTAACTATGGCTACACCTTC
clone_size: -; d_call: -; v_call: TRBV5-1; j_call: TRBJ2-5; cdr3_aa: CASSLGAGTQETQYF; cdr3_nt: TGCGCCAGCAGCTTGGGGGCGGGGACCCAAGAGACCCAGTACTTC
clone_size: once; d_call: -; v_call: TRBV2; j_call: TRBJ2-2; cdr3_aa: CASSPVRGYGELFF; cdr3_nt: TGTGCCAGTAGTCCCGTAAGGGGTTACGGGGAGCTGTTTTTT
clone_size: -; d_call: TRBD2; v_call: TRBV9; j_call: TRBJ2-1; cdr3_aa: CASSVLAGEQFF; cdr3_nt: TGTGCCAGCAGCGTCTTAGCGGGTGAGCAGTTCTTC
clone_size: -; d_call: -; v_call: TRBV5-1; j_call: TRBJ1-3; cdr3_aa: CASSSGGPGNTIYF; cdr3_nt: TGCGCCAGCAGCTCAGGTGGCCCTGGAAACACCATATATTTT